A single sample gave rise to the 30 T cell receptor beta chains below, sequenced in a study of blood T cells in healthy people across ages. The use of a sample-barcoded 5' primer and a J-beta primer mix characterized a second PCR of about 7 to 12 cycles. Each CDR3 protein is one row after TCRdb ran MiXCR on the 5' RACE reads. The table shows around 1.7 million distinct CDR3 sequences, with about 28% occurring only once. Sequenced material: blood. All receptors come from a woman aged 25-40 years in good health.

The CDR3 sequence: CASSLEAGRADTQYF. In DNA, the CDR3 is TGCGCCAGCAGCTTGGAGGCGGGAAGGGCAGATACGCAGTATTTT. The chain recombines TRBV5-1 with TRBJ2-3; D may be TRBD2 (6 bases). CDR1 is SGHRS, CDR2 YFSETQ, per germline. Trimming took 0 bases from V and 4 from J, leaving 12 bases between them. The CDR3 length is 15 residues. Full variable domain (remainder filled in from reference TRBV5-1 and TRBJ2-3): KAGVTQTPRYLIKTRGQQVTLSCSPISGHRSVSWYQQTPGQGLQFLFEYFSETQRNKGNFPGRFSGRQFSNSRSEMNVSTLELGDSALYLCASSLEAGRADTQYFGPGTRLTVL.

This clonotype was observed at least ten times. The V gene is TRBV10-2, the J gene TRBJ2-1; tentative D call: TRBD1 (5 bases). V lost 5 bases and J 1 base, leaving 9 bases between the germline ends. This CDR3 contains 14 residues. Germline V CDR1 and CDR2: WSHSY, SAAADI. The CDR3 DNA reads as TGCGCCAGCAGTTTCCAGGGATCCTACAATGAGCAGTTCTTC. Amino acids: CASSFQGSYNEQFF.

The rearrangement uses TRBV5-1 and TRBJ1-5; the match to TRBD1 covers 10 bases. After removal of 0 bases from V and 9 bases from J, the junction contained 3 bases not matched to a gene. CDR1 and CDR2 from the germline V gene are SGHRS and YFSETQ. The CDR3 covers 14 residues. The CDR3, as DNA: TGCGCCAGCAGCTTGGGGACAGGGGGGATGCCCCAGCATTTT. Translated, it gives CASSLGTGGMPQHF.

To note about this clonotype: A read error is possible here, since a much larger clone lies one base away. The chain recombines TRBV28 with TRBJ2-5; 10 nucleotides align to TRBD2. The tail of the sequence fits TRBJ2-7 better, so the J call may be wrong. Germline-derived CDR1 and CDR2 are MDHEN and SYDVKM. The CDR3 contains 16 residues. CDR3 DNA sequence: TGTGCCAGCAGTTCGGTAGCGGGGGGACAACTTTGCGAGCAGTACTTC. It yields the protein CASSSVAGGQLCEQYF.

The V call is TRBV15, the J call TRBJ1-6; D is uncertain. V was shortened by 0 bases and J by 7 bases, with 10 bases between the two germline ends. The CDR3 runs 15 residues. In germline, CDR1 is LNHNV, CDR2 YYDKDF (reference sequence). The CDR3 DNA reads as TGTGCCACCAGCAGAGATTGGGGAGACAATTCACCCCTCCACTTT. This translates into CATSRDWGDNSPLHF.

The rearrangement uses TRBV12-3 or TRBV12-4 and TRBJ2-2; D is unclear. CDR3 size: 14 residues. Trimming left V 4 bases short and J 3 bases short, with 9 bases between. CDR3 protein: CASSSTAYTGELFF. CDR3 DNA: TGTGCCAGCAGTTCCACTGCTTACACCGGGGAGCTGTTTTTT.

This clonotype has only a few counts. The chain carries TRBV5-1 and TRBJ2-7; possibly TRBD1 for D (6 bases). V dropped 4 bases and J dropped 0 bases, with 14 bases sitting between them. Germline V CDR1 and CDR2: SGHRS, YFSETQ. The CDR3 is 15 residues long. This CDR3 is CASSHPRTASYEQYF. For the CDR3, the DNA is TGCGCCAGCAGCCACCCCCGGACAGCCTCCTACGAGCAGTACTTC. The full variable domain, rest sourced from reference TRBV5-1 and TRBJ2-7, is KAGVTQTPRYLIKTRGQQVTLSCSPISGHRSVSWYQQTPGQGLQFLFEYFSETQRNKGNFPGRFSGRQFSNSRSEMNVSTLELGDSALYLCASSHPRTASYEQYFGPGTRLTVT.

The CDR3 region has the DNA TGCAGTGCTAGAATTCCCTCGCGGAGCTCCTACAATGAGCAGTTCTTC. Protein sequence: CSARIPSRSSYNEQFF. This chain joins TRBV20-1 and TRBJ2-1, with D unclear. The length of the CDR3 is 16 residues. From germline, CDR1 is DFQATT and CDR2 SNEGSKA (reference sequence). Trimming shortened V by 2 bases and J by 0 bases, and 14 bases separated the two germline ends.

Concerning this clonotype: One junction end does not reproduce the germline sequence, and a read error may be involved. The chain has TRBV20-1 and TRBJ1-2; D is uncertain. The CDR3 spans 13 residues. Per germline, CDR1 DFQATT and CDR2 SNEGSKA (reference sequence). CDR3 nucleotide sequence: TGCAGCGCTAGAGGGCCGTTTGGTGAAGGCTACACCTTC. Protein product: CSARGPFGEGYTF.

In this sample, this clonotype turned up a few times. The genes are TRBV6-2 or TRBV6-3 and TRBJ2-3; no firm D call. The V end was cut by 7 bases, the J end by 5 bases, with 13 bases between. Germline CDR1 reads MNHEY; CDR2 reads SVGEGT. CDR3 length: 13 amino acids. The CDR3 loop is CASTSTSVDTQYF. CDR3 coding DNA: TGTGCCAGCACCTCGACAAGTGTAGATACGCAGTATTTT.

The V gene is TRBV4-2, the J gene TRBJ1-2; D gene unclear. V shed 0 bases and J shed 6 bases, with 14 bases lying between them. The germline CDR1 and CDR2 sequences are LGHNA and YNFKEQ. The CDR3 is 15 amino acids. CDR3 in amino acids: CASSQERLGVHGYTF. CDR3 DNA: TGTGCCAGCAGCCAAGAGCGCCTGGGAGTTCATGGCTACACCTTC.

This clonotype appeared many times. The rearrangement joins TRBV12-3 or TRBV12-4 to TRBJ2-3; D is perhaps TRBD1 (6 bases). The CDR3 totals 13 residues. The ends were cut back, 8 bases at V and 2 bases at J, with 11 bases in the middle. In DNA form, the CDR3 reads TGTGCCAGCGCCGCAGGGGACACAGATACGCAGTATTTT. Its translation: CASAAGDTDTQYF.

This clonotype was seen many times. The V gene is TRBV7-2, the J gene TRBJ2-5, with 12 bases identical to TRBD2. This CDR3 contains 16 residues. In germline, CDR1 is SGHTA, CDR2 FQGNSA. Trimming took 1 base from V and 2 from J; bases not matched to a gene: 2. CDR3 DNA: TGTGCCAGCAGCTTAGGGACTAGCGGGGTTCAAGAGACCCAGTACTTC. Translating it yields CASSLGTSGVQETQYF.

This clonotype was seen a handful of times. J is TRBJ2-1 and V is TRBV24-1, with TRBD1 matching 10 bases. The CDR3 loop spans 16 amino acids. Looked up from germline, CDR1 is KGHDR and CDR2 is SFDVKD. V was pared by 3 bases and J by 8 bases, with 9 bases of the junction left unmatched. CDR3 sequence (DNA): TGTGCCACCAGTGATCCAGGGACAGGGGCATACGATGAGCAGTTCTTC. Protein product: CATSDPGTGAYDEQFF.

This clonotype was observed a few times. The rearrangement uses TRBV7-2 and TRBJ1-1; D is unresolved. The CDR3 runs 13 residues. The V and J ends lost 4 bases and 8 bases respectively, with 14 bases between them. Looked up from germline, CDR1 is SGHTA and CDR2 is FQGNSA. CDR3 in amino acids: CASSSDTVGEAFF. CDR3 nucleotides: TGTGCCAGCAGCTCGGATACGGTAGGAGAAGCTTTCTTT.

This clonotype has just a few counts. The J gene is TRBJ2-1, the V gene TRBV7-9; tentatively, D is TRBD2 (5 bases). Deletions cut 9 bases from V and 9 bases from J, with 15 bases between. CDR3 length: 12 residues. CDR1 SEHNR and CDR2 FQNEAQ come from the germline V gene (reference sequence). The CDR3 here is CASARGFGEQFF. CDR3 in DNA: TGTGCCAGTGCTCGGGGTTTTGGTGAGCAGTTCTTC.

The rearrangement links TRBV3-1 to TRBJ2-2; no clear D gene. The V and J ends lost 2 bases and 4 bases respectively, with 11 bases between them. Germline-derived CDR1 and CDR2 are LGHDT and YNNKEL (reference sequence). The CDR3 is 15 amino acids. The CDR3 spells CASSQTVRSTGELFF. In DNA, the CDR3 is TGTGCCAGCAGCCAAACGGTCCGATCCACCGGGGAGCTGTTTTTT.

This chain connects TRBV3-1 to TRBJ1-5, with 9 positions matching TRBD1. This CDR3 has 17 amino acids. The germline V gene has CDR1 LGHDT and CDR2 YNNKEL (reference sequence). Losses at the gene ends were 1 base for V and 5 bases for J; bases not matched to a gene: 9. This CDR3 reads CASSQVAGTGIYQPQHF. CDR3 DNA sequence: TGTGCCAGCAGCCAAGTCGCCGGGACAGGGATATATCAGCCCCAGCATTTT. Combining the CDR3 with reference TRBV3-1 and TRBJ1-5 gives the whole variable domain DTAVSQTPKYLVTQMGNDKSIKCEQNLGHDTMYWYKQDSKKFLKIMFSYNNKELIINETVPNRFSPKSPDKAHLNLHINSLELGDSAVYFCASSQVAGTGIYQPQHFGDGTRLSIL.

The V gene is TRBV7-2, the J gene TRBJ2-1; D gene unclear. This CDR3 comprises 12 residues. The V gene lost 5 bases and the J gene lost 7 bases, with 9 bases spanning the gap. Germline V gene sequence: CDR1 SGHTA, CDR2 FQGNSA. The CDR3: CASSLQWNEQFF. In DNA, the CDR3 is TGTGCCAGCAGCCTCCAATGGAATGAGCAGTTCTTC. Full variable domain (missing parts from reference TRBV7-2 and TRBJ2-1): GAGVSQSPSNKVTEKGKDVELRCDPISGHTALYWYRQSLGQGLEFLIYFQGNSAPDKSGLPSDRFSAERTGGSVSTLTIQRTQQEDSAVYLCASSLQWNEQFFGPGTRLTVL.

V is TRBV5-1 and J is TRBJ1-2, with D possibly matching TRBD1 (6 bases). Germline V gene sequence: CDR1 SGHRS, CDR2 YFSETQ. V was clipped by 3 bases and J by 7 bases, with 13 bases between them. The CDR3 is 13 residues long. The CDR3 DNA is TGCGCCAGCAGCTCGGCGGGGGCAGGTGGCTACACCTTC. Protein sequence: CASSSAGAGGYTF.

On this clonotype: Sequence at one end of the junction differs from germline and may be a read error. J is TRBJ1-6 and V is TRBV5-5; TRBD1 matches 9 bases. There are 16 residues in the CDR3. Per the germline V gene, CDR1 is SGHKS and CDR2 is YYEKEE (reference sequence). Written as DNA, the CDR3 is TGTGCCGGCAGCTTGGGAACGGACAGGGGCCTCACACCCCTCCACTTT. This translates into CAGSLGTDRGLTPLHF.

This clonotype was seen ten or more times. This sequence joins TRBV4-1 and TRBJ2-6; 7 nucleotides match TRBD1. Germline CDR1 and CDR2: MGHRA and YSYEKL. The V and J ends lost 4 bases and 0 bases, in that order; junction bases with no gene match: 12. The CDR3 has 19 amino acids. The CDR3 region is CASSRLGQKVDSGANVLTF. The DNA of the CDR3 is TGCGCCAGCAGCCGACTGGGACAGAAGGTTGACTCTGGGGCCAACGTCCTGACTTTC.

The sample holds a few counts of this clonotype. The CDR3 ends on some other residue instead of the conserved phenylalanine or tryptophan, so this is likely a read error. The limits of the CDR3 on the DNA are not certain, so only TCRdb's listed CDR3 is given. The V call is TRBV13, the J call TRBJ2-1; the table's D call TRBD1 went unverified against the DNA. With termini counted, the CDR3 has 9 amino acids. The germline gives CDR1 PRHDT, CDR2 FYEKMQ (reference sequence). CDR3 sequence: CASSHTGVV.

In this sample, this clonotype turned up a few times. This chain uses TRBV3-1 with TRBJ1-6, with a tentative D call TRBD1 (6 bases). This CDR3 region has 15 residues. Trimming pared 4 bases from V and 5 bases from J, leaving 12 bases between. The V gene's germline CDR1 is LGHDT and CDR2 YNNKEL (reference sequence). The CDR3 nucleotides are TGTGCCAGCAGCCGCGGGACATCAAATAATTCACCCCTCCACTTT. Its protein is CASSRGTSNNSPLHF.

In its sample, this clonotype was seen many times. The chain joins TRBV7-6 to TRBJ2-6; 8 bases are a match to TRBD1. CDR1 is SGHVS and CDR2 is FNYEAQ in the germline V gene. The CDR3 loop spans 17 amino acids. After removal of 6 bases from V and 2 bases from J, the junction contained 9 bases not matched to a gene. Here the CDR3 DNA reads TGTGCCAGCAGACCAGAACCGACAGGGGCTGGGGCCAACGTCCTGACTTTC. This codes for CASRPEPTGAGANVLTF. Using reference TRBV7-6 and TRBJ2-6 for the parts outside the CDR3, the full variable domain is GAGVSQSPRYKVTKRGQDVALRCDPISGHVSLYWYRQALGQGPEFLTYFNYEAQQDKSGLPNDRFSAERPEGSISTLTIQRTEQRDSAMYRCASRPEPTGAGANVLTFGAGSRLTVL.

This clonotype was found a few times. The rearrangement links TRBV20-1 to TRBJ1-2, with D possibly being TRBD1 (5 bases). Between the trimmed V and J ends, which lost 0 bases and 7 bases, there was a span of 18 bases. The germline CDR1 and CDR2 sequences are DFQATT and SNEGSKA (reference sequence). This CDR3 region has 15 residues. The CDR3: CSARDQGAPSSGYTF. The CDR3 DNA sequence: TGCAGTGCTAGAGATCAGGGAGCTCCCTCGAGTGGCTACACCTTC.

The J gene is TRBJ2-7, the V gene TRBV5-1; possibly TRBD2 for D (7 bases). The CDR3 has 15 residues. Deletions cut 4 bases from V and 7 bases from J, with 21 bases between. CDR1 SGHRS and CDR2 YFSETQ come from the germline V gene. The CDR3 is CASSGWAGAWKEQYF. In nucleotides, the CDR3 is TGCGCCAGCAGCGGCTGGGCGGGGGCATGGAAAGAGCAGTACTTC. Looking up the rest from reference TRBV5-1 and TRBJ2-7 gives the full variable domain: KAGVTQTPRYLIKTRGQQVTLSCSPISGHRSVSWYQQTPGQGLQFLFEYFSETQRNKGNFPGRFSGRQFSNSRSEMNVSTLELGDSALYLCASSGWAGAWKEQYFGPGTRLTVT.

This clonotype has ten or more counts. The DNA of the CDR3 is TGCGCCAGCAGCTTGGCAACCAGGGCTGGGGCCAACGTCCTGACTTTC. This sequence encodes CASSLATRAGANVLTF. The chain has TRBV5-1 and TRBJ2-6; possibly TRBD1 for D (5 bases). The ends were cut back, 0 bases at V and 2 bases at J, with 9 bases in the middle. The CDR3 extends over 16 amino acids. From germline, CDR1 is SGHRS and CDR2 YFSETQ.

This clonotype turned up a few times. The rearrangement joins TRBV3-1 to TRBJ1-6; D remains unclear. CDR1 LGHDT and CDR2 YNNKEL come from the germline V gene (reference sequence). The V end lost 4 bases, the J end lost 10 bases, and 20 bases lay between the germline ends. CDR3 size: 16 residues. CDR3 loop: CASSRGVGSTASPLHF. The CDR3 nucleotides are TGTGCCAGCAGCCGCGGGGTTGGCAGTACTGCGTCACCCCTCCACTTT.

This clonotype occurred a few times. The chain uses TRBV7-2 and TRBJ2-2, with no clear D. Germline CDR1 is SGHTA and CDR2 is FQGNSA. The CDR3 is 15 amino acids. V was pared by 1 base and J by 1 base, with 7 bases between. The CDR3 DNA reads as TGTGCCAGCAGCTTAGAAGGGCTGAACACCGGGGAGCTGTTTTTT. Amino acid sequence: CASSLEGLNTGELFF.